These 30 T cell receptor beta chains were sequenced from one sample in a study of blood T cell repertoires in COVID-19. The data were produced by immunoSEQ multiplex PCR, yet TCRdb's version contains in-frame clones alone and is incomplete. Here the sample spans tens of thousands of clones, 75% to 85% being singletons. Sequenced: peripheral blood. These receptors were collected from a woman of 80 years or more with acute or convalescent COVID-19.

The gene calls are TRBV7-2 and TRBJ1-4; the D gene is possibly TRBD1 (6 bases). Germline V gene lookup returns CDR1 SGHTA and CDR2 FQGNSA. V lost 1 base and J 3 bases, leaving 9 bases between the germline ends. The CDR3 length is 15 residues. The CDR3, as DNA: TGTGCCAGCAGCTTAGGAAGACAGGCTAATGAAAAACTGTTTTTT. Encoded protein: CASSLGRQANEKLFF.

J is TRBJ2-1 and V is TRBV4-1; no definite D call. Germline V gene data show CDR1 as MGHRA and CDR2 as YSYEKL. The CDR3 extends over 15 amino acids. The V gene lost 0 bases and the J gene lost 4 bases, with 10 bases spanning the gap. DNA of the CDR3: TGCGCCAGCAGCCAAGACCCAGTCCCGTACAATGAGCAGTTCTTC. Its translation is CASSQDPVPYNEQFF.

The J gene is TRBJ2-5, the V gene TRBV7-9; the match to TRBD1 covers 10 bases. Germline V gene data show CDR1 as SEHNR and CDR2 as FQNEAQ (reference sequence). The CDR3 is 16 amino acids. Trimming cost V 3 bases and J 3 bases; bases outside gene matches: 7. The CDR3 protein is CASSLWTGGIKETQYF. In DNA, the CDR3 is TGTGCCAGCAGCTTGTGGACAGGGGGTATCAAAGAGACCCAGTACTTC.

The chain combines TRBV5-6 with TRBJ2-7; possibly TRBD2 for D (6 bases). This CDR3 is built from 15 residues. Trimming took 1 base from V and 1 from J, leaving 12 bases between them. Germline CDR1 reads SGHDT; CDR2 reads YYEEEE. The CDR3 DNA follows: TGTGCCAGCAGCTTGCCAGGGACTTCGTCCTACGAGCAGTACTTC. This sequence encodes CASSLPGTSSYEQYF.

J is TRBJ2-7 and V is TRBV6-5; 10 bases align to TRBD1. V dropped 7 bases and J dropped 3; count of bases not matched to a gene: 6. CDR1 and CDR2 (germline): MNHEY, SVGAGI. This CDR3 spans 14 amino acids. The chain's CDR3 is CASTTGQGSYEQYF. The DNA of the CDR3 is TGTGCCAGCACCACGGGACAGGGGAGCTACGAGCAGTACTTC.

V usage is TRBV5-1 and J usage is TRBJ2-7; D perhaps matches TRBD1 (5 bases). V was cut by 3 bases and J by 4 bases, with 11 bases left in between. CDR1 is SGHRS, CDR2 YFSETQ, per germline. The CDR3 totals 13 residues. The CDR3 DNA reads as TGCGCCAGCAGCTACGGCAGGGCGTACGAGCAGTACTTC. Translating it yields CASSYGRAYEQYF. The whole variable domain, remainder taken from reference TRBV5-1 and TRBJ2-7, is KAGVTQTPRYLIKTRGQQVTLSCSPISGHRSVSWYQQTPGQGLQFLFEYFSETQRNKGNFPGRFSGRQFSNSRSEMNVSTLELGDSALYLCASSYGRAYEQYFGPGTRLTVT.

This chain uses TRBV29-1 with TRBJ2-1; D might be TRBD2 (6 bases). CDR1 and CDR2 (germline): SQVTM, ANQGSEA. CDR3 size: 13 residues. Trimming stripped 3 bases from V and 6 bases from J, with 12 bases between. The CDR3, as DNA: TGCAGCGTTGAGGGGGGACTCCTCAATGAGCAGTTCTTC. It yields the protein CSVEGGLLNEQFF.

This chain connects TRBV5-1 to TRBJ1-2; TRBD1 is a possible D gene (6 bases). The V end was cut by 4 bases, the J end by 7 bases, with 23 bases between. From germline, CDR1 is SGHRS and CDR2 YFSETQ. The length of the CDR3 is 16 residues. The CDR3 DNA sequence: TGCGCCAGCAGCCCAAATCCCGGACAGATCCTTTCTGGCTACACCTTC. This translates into CASSPNPGQILSGYTF.

This sequence joins TRBV7-7 and TRBJ2-1; 8 bases agree with TRBD2. Germline CDR1 reads SSHAT; CDR2 reads FNYEAQ (reference sequence). The CDR3 runs 15 residues. V was pared by 3 bases and J by 7 bases, with 8 bases of the junction left unmatched. The chain's CDR3 is CASSLGGGNGNEQFF. As DNA, the CDR3 is TGTGCCAGCAGCTTGGGCGGGGGGAACGGGAATGAGCAGTTCTTC.

The V and J genes are TRBV29-1 and TRBJ2-7; 11 bases are a match to TRBD1. This CDR3 has 13 amino acids. After removal of 6 bases from V and 4 bases from J, the junction contained 5 bases not matched to a gene. CDR1 is SQVTM, CDR2 ANQGSEA, per germline. CDR3 coding DNA: TGCAGCGTCGGACAGGGGGCAGTTTACGAGCAGTACTTC. Translated, it gives CSVGQGAVYEQYF.

This chain links TRBV2 with TRBJ1-4; 7 bases line up with TRBD1. The V segment lost 6 bases and the J segment 3 bases; nucleotides outside the gene matches: 19. The CDR3 runs to 19 residues. Germline CDR1 is SNHLY and CDR2 is FYNNEI. Here the CDR3 DNA reads TGTGCCAGCAGCGCAGACCTCAGGGGGACGGGCTTTTCTAATGAAAAACTGTTTTTT. The encoded protein is CASSADLRGTGFSNEKLFF.

The rearrangement links TRBV5-1 to TRBJ2-5; 7 bases are shared with TRBD2. Unmatched junction bases numbered 8, after V lost 5 bases and J lost 4 bases. The V gene's germline CDR1 is SGHRS and CDR2 YFSETQ. The CDR3 runs to 14 residues. For the CDR3, the DNA is TGCGCCAGCAGTACAGCGCGGGAGACAGAGACCCAGTACTTC. Translating gives CASSTARETETQYF.

The chain is built from TRBV5-1 and TRBJ1-2; 10 bases match TRBD1. Germline CDR1 is SGHRS and CDR2 is YFSETQ. Trimming took 4 bases from V and 1 from J; bases not matched to a gene: 1. The CDR3 has 14 residues. The CDR3 nucleotides are TGCGCCAGCAGCCGGGACAGGGGTAACTATGGCTACACCTTC. Translation gives CASSRDRGNYGYTF.

By share of the sample, this clone is medium-sized. This chain joins TRBV7-9 and TRBJ2-3, with a weak D call TRBD2 (6 bases). The CDR3 spans 14 residues. V was shortened by 5 bases and J by 4 bases, with 13 bases between the two germline ends. CDR1 SEHNR and CDR2 FQNEAQ come from the germline V gene (reference sequence). CDR3 sequence reads: CASSPLDYSDTQYF. CDR3 sequence (DNA): TGTGCCAGCAGCCCCTTGGACTACTCAGATACGCAGTATTTT.

This clone has only one observation. This sequence joins TRBV7-3 and TRBJ1-6; 8 bases agree with TRBD1. CDR3 size: 15 residues. After removal of 3 bases from V and 5 bases from J, the junction contained 3 bases not matched to a gene. Germline CDR1 SGHTA, CDR2 FQGTGA. The CDR3 DNA reads TGTGCCAGCAGCTTTCAGGGGGCAGATAATTCACCCCTCCACTTT. This translates into CASSFQGADNSPLHF.

The J gene is TRBJ2-1, the V gene TRBV4-1; possibly TRBD2 for D (5 bases). Germline values: CDR1 MGHRA, CDR2 YSYEKL. V was shortened by 0 bases and J by 9 bases, with 15 bases between the two germline ends. This CDR3 is built from 15 residues. CDR3 sequence: CASSQEARAGFEQFF. The CDR3 coding sequence is TGCGCCAGCAGCCAAGAGGCGAGGGCCGGGTTTGAGCAGTTCTTC.

This chain joins TRBV2 and TRBJ2-2; 8 bases align to TRBD1. Trimming took 6 bases from V and 5 from J; bases not matched to a gene: 8. Germline CDR1 SNHLY, CDR2 FYNNEI. The CDR3 is 15 amino acids. CDR3 amino acids: CASSGQGGPTGELFF. CDR3 DNA sequence: TGTGCCAGCAGCGGACAGGGTGGGCCAACCGGGGAGCTGTTTTTT.

The chain recombines TRBV5-1 with TRBJ2-1; D unclear. This CDR3 is 11 amino acids long. The V gene lost 7 bases and the J gene lost 7 bases, with 9 bases spanning the gap. The germline V gene encodes CDR1 SGHRS and CDR2 YFSETQ. The CDR3 coding sequence is TGCGCCAGCGGTAGAGGTAATGAGCAGTTCTTC. Translating gives CASGRGNEQFF.

V is TRBV2 and J is TRBJ2-2, with 15 bases lining up with TRBD2. Trimming at V came to 6 bases and at J to 7 bases, leaving 9 bases not matched to a gene. The CDR3 sequence is 17 residues long. The V gene's germline CDR1 is SNHLY and CDR2 FYNNEI. This CDR3 is CASRPGLAGGRRGELFF. DNA for the CDR3: TGTGCCAGCAGACCCGGACTAGCGGGGGGGCGGCGCGGGGAGCTGTTTTTT.

V gene TRBV7-2 combines with J gene TRBJ2-2; D uncertain. Germline CDR1 is SGHTA and CDR2 is FQGNSA. V gave up 2 bases and J gave up 2 bases, with 3 bases separating them. The CDR3 loop spans 13 amino acids. The CDR3 DNA reads TGTGCCAGCAGCTTATATAACACCGGGGAGCTGTTTTTT. This translates into CASSLYNTGELFF.

V is TRBV14 and J is TRBJ2-3, with 12 nucleotides matching TRBD2. V lost 4 bases, J lost 5 bases, and 4 bases stayed unmatched. In germline, CDR1 is SGHDN, CDR2 FVKESK. This CDR3 has 15 amino acids. The chain's CDR3 is CASSRTSGVLDTQYF. The CDR3 bases are TGTGCCAGCAGCCGGACTAGCGGGGTGCTAGATACGCAGTATTTT. The full variable domain, rest sourced from reference TRBV14 and TRBJ2-3, is EAGVTQFPSHSVIEKGQTVTLRCDPISGHDNLYWYRRVMGKEIKFLLHFVKESKQDESGMPNNRFLAERTGGTYSTLKVQPAELEDSGVYFCASSRTSGVLDTQYFGPGTRLTVL.

The genes are TRBV27 and TRBJ2-7, with 9 positions matching TRBD2. V lost 10 bases to trimming and J lost 6 bases; unmatched junction nucleotides: 13. CDR1 and CDR2 (germline): MNHEY, SMNVEV (reference sequence). The CDR3 runs to 14 residues. CDR3 nucleotides: TGTGCCACTGGAGCGGGCGGGAGGGCCTTCGAGCAGTACTTC. This encodes CATGAGGRAFEQYF.

V usage is TRBV5-1 and J usage is TRBJ1-1, with 8 bases lining up with TRBD1. Germline values: CDR1 SGHRS, CDR2 YFSETQ. This CDR3 has 14 residues. The junction had 5 bases not matched to a gene; V was cut back by 4 bases and J by 3 bases. CDR3 coding DNA: TGCGCCAGCAGCCGGACAGGGTGGGACACTGAAGCTTTCTTT. This gives the protein CASSRTGWDTEAFF.

In this sample, this clone turned up once. The chain combines TRBV6-6 with TRBJ1-2, with D maybe TRBD1 (6 bases). Trimming removed 5 bases at V and 6 bases at J, with 13 bases between. Per the germline V gene, CDR1 is MNHNY and CDR2 is SVGAGI (reference sequence). The CDR3 has 13 amino acids. As DNA, the CDR3 is TGTGCCAGCAGTATGTTACGACAGGATGGCTACACCTTC. Translated: CASSMLRQDGYTF.

The V gene is TRBV7-8, the J gene TRBJ2-7, with a tentative D call TRBD1 (5 bases). Looked up from germline, CDR1 is SGHVS and CDR2 is FQNEAQ. V dropped 3 bases and J dropped 6 bases, with 15 bases sitting between them. CDR3 size: 14 residues. The CDR3 region has the DNA TGTGCCAGCAGCTTTAATCCAGGGTCGAGCGAGCAGTACTTC. The encoded protein is CASSFNPGSSEQYF.

V usage is TRBV18 and J usage is TRBJ2-3; the D is unclear. The germline V and J ends were trimmed by 6 bases and 5 bases, with 12 bases remaining between them. Germline CDR1 is KGHSH and CDR2 is LQKENI. The CDR3 is 13 residues long. This chain's CDR3 is CASSPSGGDTQYF. The CDR3 bases are TGTGCCAGCTCCCCGAGTGGTGGAGATACGCAGTATTTT.

For the CDR3, the DNA is TGTGCCAGCAGCCTCCAGCGGGAGGGTAGTGAGCAGTTCTTC. As protein: CASSLQREGSEQFF. The chain uses TRBV5-4 and TRBJ2-1; 10 bases are shared with TRBD2. Germline assignment: CDR1 SGHNT and CDR2 YYREEE (reference sequence). The CDR3 consists of 14 residues. The V gene end was trimmed by 4 bases and the J gene end by 9 bases; junction bases not matched to a gene: 7.

This sequence joins TRBV15 and TRBJ2-7; D is perhaps TRBD1 (5 bases). V was trimmed by 1 base and J by 3 bases, leaving 10 bases between them. The germline CDR1 and CDR2 sequences are LNHNV and YYDKDF (reference sequence). CDR3 length equals 14 residues. The CDR3 DNA reads TGTGCCACCAGCAGAGCCCCGCAGGGCTACGAGCAGTACTTC. It encodes CATSRAPQGYEQYF.

This sequence joins TRBV5-4 and TRBJ1-2; TRBD1 matches 8 bases. Per germline, CDR1 SGHNT and CDR2 YYREEE (reference sequence). V lost 0 bases to trimming and J lost 4 bases; unmatched junction nucleotides: 5. The CDR3 is made up of 15 amino acids. The chain's CDR3 is CASSLEAGGVYGYTF. Here the CDR3 DNA reads TGTGCCAGCAGCTTGGAGGCAGGGGGCGTCTATGGCTACACCTTC.

This clone has just one count. The chain employs TRBV19 and TRBJ1-2; 7 nucleotides align to TRBD1. Germline assignment: CDR1 LNHDA and CDR2 SQIVND (reference sequence). V dropped 5 bases and J dropped 0; count of bases not matched to a gene: 6. The length of the CDR3 is 15 residues. This CDR3 reads CASSDAGTANYGYTF. The CDR3 DNA follows: TGTGCCAGTAGTGACGCCGGGACAGCTAACTATGGCTACACCTTC.